There are many counts of the clone carrying this TCR beta chain. TCRdb used MiXCR to reprocess the 5' RACE reads, holding one entry per CDR3 protein. The sample consists of 120,000 or so distinct CDR3 sequences, roughly 13% of them appearing once. This sample is part of a study of CD8 T cells in ankylosing spondylitis. Germline CDR1 reads SEHNR; CDR2 reads FQNEAQ (reference sequence). The CDR3 length is 16 residues. V was cut by 6 bases and J by 5 bases, with 22 bases left in between. The sequence was collected from a female donor with ankylosing spondylitis or in good health (not recorded which). The rearrangement links TRBV7-9 to TRBJ2-5; D unresolved. Sequencing input: blood, either unsorted or a sorted T cell fraction (not recorded which). The CDR3 region has the DNA TGTGCCAGCAGTGACCTCGCGGACGGCCCTTCTGAGACCCAGTACTTC. Its translation: CASSDLADGPSETQYF.